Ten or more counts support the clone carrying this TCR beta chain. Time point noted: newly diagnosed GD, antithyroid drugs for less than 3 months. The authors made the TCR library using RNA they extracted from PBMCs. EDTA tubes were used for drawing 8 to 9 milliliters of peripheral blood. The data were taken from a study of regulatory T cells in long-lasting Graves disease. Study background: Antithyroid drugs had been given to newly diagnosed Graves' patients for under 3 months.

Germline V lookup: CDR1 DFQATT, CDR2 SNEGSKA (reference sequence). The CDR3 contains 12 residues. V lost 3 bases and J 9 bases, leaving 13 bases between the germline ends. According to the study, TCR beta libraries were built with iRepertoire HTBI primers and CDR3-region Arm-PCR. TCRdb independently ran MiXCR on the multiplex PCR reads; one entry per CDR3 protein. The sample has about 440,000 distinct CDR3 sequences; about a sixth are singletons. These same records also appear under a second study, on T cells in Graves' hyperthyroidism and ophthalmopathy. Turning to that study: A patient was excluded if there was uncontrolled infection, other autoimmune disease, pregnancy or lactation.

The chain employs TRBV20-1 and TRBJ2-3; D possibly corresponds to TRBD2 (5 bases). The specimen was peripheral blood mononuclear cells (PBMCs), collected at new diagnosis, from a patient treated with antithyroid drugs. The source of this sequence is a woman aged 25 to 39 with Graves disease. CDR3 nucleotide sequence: TGCAGTGCTAGCGGGGAGTCAGGAACGCAGTATTTT. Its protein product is CSASGESGTQYF.